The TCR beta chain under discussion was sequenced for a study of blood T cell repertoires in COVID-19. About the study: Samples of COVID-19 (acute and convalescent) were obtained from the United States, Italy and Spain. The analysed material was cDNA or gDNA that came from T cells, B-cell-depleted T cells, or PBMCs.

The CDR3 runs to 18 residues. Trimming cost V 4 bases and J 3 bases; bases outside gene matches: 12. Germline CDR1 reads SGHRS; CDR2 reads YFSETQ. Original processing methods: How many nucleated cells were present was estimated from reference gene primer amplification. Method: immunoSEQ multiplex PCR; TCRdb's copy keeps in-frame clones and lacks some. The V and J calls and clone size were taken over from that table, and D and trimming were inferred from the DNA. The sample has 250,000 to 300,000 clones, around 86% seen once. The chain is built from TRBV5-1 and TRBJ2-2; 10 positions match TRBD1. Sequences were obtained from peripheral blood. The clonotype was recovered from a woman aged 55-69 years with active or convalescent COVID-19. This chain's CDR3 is CASSVVPRGTGDTGELFF. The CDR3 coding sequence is TGCGCCAGCAGCGTAGTGCCTCGTGGGACAGGGGACACCGGGGAGCTGTTTTTT.